Following are 3 T cell receptor beta chains from one sample sequenced in a study of shared clonotypes between healthy human individuals. Profiling relied on immunoSEQ multiplex PCR, and the TCRdb table lists in-frame clones only, not all of them. The sample records some 1.5 million clones, around 95% being singletons. Sequenced material: naive CD4+ T cells sorted from blood. Subset: CD45RA+ positively selected. Receptors were obtained from a man between 25 and 39 years old in good health.

The gene calls are TRBV16 and TRBJ2-5; no clear D. Trimming shortened V by 4 bases and J by 7 bases, and 7 bases separated the two germline ends. This CDR3 spans 11 amino acids. CDR1 KGHSY and CDR2 FQNENV come from the germline V gene. CDR3 protein: CASSLGGTQYF. CDR3 bases: TGTGCCAGCAGCCTAGGCGGGACCCAGTACTTC.

The chain carries TRBV5-5 and TRBJ1-1; no clear D. From germline, CDR1 is SGHKS and CDR2 YYEKEE (reference sequence). The CDR3 is 13 residues long. Trimming shortened V by 4 bases and J by 1 base, and 8 bases separated the two germline ends. CDR3 region: CASSATGNTEAFF. The CDR3 nucleotides read TGTGCCAGCAGCGCCACGGGGAACACTGAAGCTTTCTTT.

J is TRBJ2-7 and V is TRBV7-6, with 10 nucleotides matching TRBD1. Looked up from germline, CDR1 is SGHVS and CDR2 is FNYEAQ. The trim removed 5 bases at V and 0 bases at J, leaving 10 bases unmatched. This CDR3 comprises 17 residues. The CDR3 nucleotides are TGTGCCAGCAGCCTGGGGCCCGGGACAGGGGCCTCCTACGAGCAGTACTTC. Amino acid sequence: CASSLGPGTGASYEQYF.